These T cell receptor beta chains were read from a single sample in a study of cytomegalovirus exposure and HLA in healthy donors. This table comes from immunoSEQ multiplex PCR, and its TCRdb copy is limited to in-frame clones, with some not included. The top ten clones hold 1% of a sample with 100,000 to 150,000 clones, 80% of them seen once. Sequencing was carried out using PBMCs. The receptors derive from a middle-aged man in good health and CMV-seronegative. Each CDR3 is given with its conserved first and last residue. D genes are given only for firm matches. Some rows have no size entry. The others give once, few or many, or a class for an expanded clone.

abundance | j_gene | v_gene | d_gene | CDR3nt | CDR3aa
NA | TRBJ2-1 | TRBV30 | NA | TGTGCCTGGAGGAAACAGTTCCGATCCTACAATGAGCAGTTCTTC | CAWRKQFRSYNEQFF
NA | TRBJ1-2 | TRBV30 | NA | TGTGCCTGGAGTGTACAGTACACGAGAGGCTACACCTTC | CAWSVQYTRGYTF
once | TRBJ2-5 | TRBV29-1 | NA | TGCAGCGTTGAAAGGCAGGGGCAAGAGACCCAGTACTTC | CSVERQGQETQYF
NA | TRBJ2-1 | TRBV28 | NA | TGTGCCAGCAATAAAGCATCGGTCTACAATGAGCAGTTCTTC | CASNKASVYNEQFF
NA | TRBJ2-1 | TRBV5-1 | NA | TGCGCCAGCAGGCGAGCGGAGAGCTCCTACAATGGGCAGTTCTTC | CASRRAESSYNGQFF
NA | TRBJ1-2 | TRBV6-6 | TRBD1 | TGTGCCAGCACCCTAGACAGGGTGGGTGGCTACACCTTC | CASTLDRVGGYTF
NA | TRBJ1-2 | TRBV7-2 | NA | TGTGCCAGCAGCCCCAAGGGGGGGTGGGGGGCTGGCTACACCTTC | CASSPKGGWGAGYTF
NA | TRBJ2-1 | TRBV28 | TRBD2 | TGTGCCAGCAGTTTATCTACTAGCGGGAGTTTAAATGAGCAGTTCTTC | CASSLSTSGSLNEQFF
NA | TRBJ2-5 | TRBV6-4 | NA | TGTGCCAGCAGCCGGGCAGGGTCCACAGGGAGGGACGGGACCCAGTACTTC | CASSRAGSTGRDGTQYF
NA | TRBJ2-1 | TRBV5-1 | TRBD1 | TGCGCCAGCAGCTTGACGACAGGGGGTCCAAACAATGAGCAGTTCTTC | CASSLTTGGPNNEQFF
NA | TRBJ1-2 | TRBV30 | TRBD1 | TGTGCCTGGAGTCGAAGACAGGGTATCAGTGGCTACACCTTC | CAWSRRQGISGYTF
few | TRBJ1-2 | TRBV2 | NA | TGTGCCAGCAGTTCAGACAGCCTCTATGGCTACACCTTC | CASSSDSLYGYTF
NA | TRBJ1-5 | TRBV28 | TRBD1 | TGTGCCAGCAGAAGAGAGGGACAGGGGGCCAGGCAGCCCCAGCATTTT | CASRREGQGARQPQHF
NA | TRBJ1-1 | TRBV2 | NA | TGTGCCAGCAGACCCCGGGATGACACTGAAGCTTTCTTT | CASRPRDDTEAFF
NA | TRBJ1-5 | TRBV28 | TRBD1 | TGTGCCAGCAGTTTAGGGACAGAGAATCAGCCCCAGCATTTT | CASSLGTENQPQHF
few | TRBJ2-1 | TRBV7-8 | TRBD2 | TGTGCCAGCAGCCAGACCGGGACTAGCTACAATGAGCAGTTCTTC | CASSQTGTSYNEQFF
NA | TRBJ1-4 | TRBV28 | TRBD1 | TGTGCCAGCAGTTTACCGACAGGGGGAGTTGCTAATGAAAAACTGTTTTTT | CASSLPTGGVANEKLFF
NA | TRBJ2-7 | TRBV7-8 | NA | TGTGCCAGCAGCTTAGTACAGGGTGACTACGAGCAGTACTTC | CASSLVQGDYEQYF
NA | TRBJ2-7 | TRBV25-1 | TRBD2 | TGTGCCAGCAGTGAATATTGGCGGGAGTCTCGGCAGTACTTC | CASSEYWRESRQYF
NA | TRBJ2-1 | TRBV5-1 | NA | TGCGCCAGCAGCTCCATCCCAGGGGCTCCTGAGCAGTTCTTC | CASSSIPGAPEQFF
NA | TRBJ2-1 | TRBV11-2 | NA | TGTGCCAGCAGCCCCGCGGGGTCCTACAATGAGCAGTTCTTC | CASSPAGSYNEQFF
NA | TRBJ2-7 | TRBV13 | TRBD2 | TGTGCCAGCAGCTCTAGCGGGAACTCCTACGAGCAGTACTTC | CASSSSGNSYEQYF
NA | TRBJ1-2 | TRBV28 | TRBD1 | TGTGCGGCGTCCAGGGGGCTCTATGGCTACACCTTC | CAASRGLYGYTF
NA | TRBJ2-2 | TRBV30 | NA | TGTGCCTGGATGGCTTCCGCAGACGGGGAGCTGTTTTTT | CAWMASADGELFF
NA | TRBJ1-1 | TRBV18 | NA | TGTGCCAGCTCATCCGGGACTGGGAACGCTGAAGCTTTCTTT | CASSSGTGNAEAFF
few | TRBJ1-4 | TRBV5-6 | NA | TGTGCCAGCAGCTCAGGGTGGACAGATGAAAAACTGTTTTTT | CASSSGWTDEKLFF
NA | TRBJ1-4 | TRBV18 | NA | TGTGCCAGCTCGGGGCTCGGCGAAAAACTGTTTTTT | CASSGLGEKLFF
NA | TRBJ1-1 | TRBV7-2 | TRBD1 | TGTGCCAGCAGCTCCAAACAGGGGGGGAACACTGAAGCTTTCTTT | CASSSKQGGNTEAFF
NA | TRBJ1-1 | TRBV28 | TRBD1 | TGTGCCAGCAGCCCGGCGGGACAGGGAGTCACTGAAGCTTTCTTT | CASSPAGQGVTEAFF
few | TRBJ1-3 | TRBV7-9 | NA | TGTGCCAGCAGCCAGGGGGGAAACACCATATATTTT | CASSQGGNTIYF